One T cell receptor (beta chain) is described in this entry. The data were taken from a study of blood T cell repertoires in COVID-19. Study details: From the United States, Italy and Spain came samples of acute and convalescent COVID-19. T cells, B-cell-depleted T cells, or PBMCs provided the cDNA or gDNA that served as material.

The V end lost 1 base, the J end lost 0 bases, and 12 bases lay between the germline ends. The CDR3 length is 16 residues. The germline V gene encodes CDR1 KGHSH and CDR2 LQKENI. Study processing details: Amplification with reference gene primers provided the estimates of nucleated cell counts. Data came from immunoSEQ multiplex PCR; TCRdb stores just in-frame clones and leaves some out. V, J and clone size are taken as reported in that table, and D and trimming were inferred from the DNA itself. The sample yields about 120,000 clones, 85% to 90% seen once. This chain links TRBV18 with TRBJ1-2; D might be TRBD1 (5 bases). The receptor comes from a man aged 70 or older with active or convalescent COVID-19. Sequencing was carried out using peripheral blood. This CDR3 is CASSPQLDTANYGYTF. For the CDR3, the DNA is TGTGCCAGCTCACCACAGCTGGACACAGCTAACTATGGCTACACCTTC.